This TCR beta chain was obtained from a study of CD8 T cells in ankylosing spondylitis. Study observations and caveats: It was reported that disease-linked clones were significantly enriched in matched ankylosing spondylitis synovial fluid.

TCRdb called the 5' RACE reads again in MiXCR, with one record for every CDR3 protein. The table records approximately 110,000 distinct CDR3 sequences, more than 20% of them present only once. Points on this clonotype: The target antigen is unknown.

The CDR3 contains 13 residues. J lost 8 bases, V lost 6 bases, and 6 bases had no gene match. Germline V CDR1 and CDR2: MNHEY, SVGEGT. The gene calls are TRBV6-2 or TRBV6-3 and TRBJ1-5, with 8 bases identical to TRBD1. The receptor comes from a male donor with ankylosing spondylitis. The sample was synovial fluid, either unsorted or a sorted T cell fraction (not recorded which). CDR3 sequence reads: CASSRDRWKPQHF. In DNA form, the CDR3 reads TGTGCCAGCAGCCGGGACAGGTGGAAGCCCCAGCATTTT.